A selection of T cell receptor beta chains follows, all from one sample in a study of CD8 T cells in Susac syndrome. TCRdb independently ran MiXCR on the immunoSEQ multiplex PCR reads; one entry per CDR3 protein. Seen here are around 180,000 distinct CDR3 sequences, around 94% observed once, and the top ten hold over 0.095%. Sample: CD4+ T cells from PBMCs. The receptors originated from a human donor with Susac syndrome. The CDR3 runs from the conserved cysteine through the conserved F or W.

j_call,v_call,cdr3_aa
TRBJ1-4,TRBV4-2,CASSQMTAANEKLFF
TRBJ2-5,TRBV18,CASSPREGEETQYF
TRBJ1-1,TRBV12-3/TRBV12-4,CASSYGTEAFF
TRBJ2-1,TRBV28,CASSSTLAGRHNEQFF
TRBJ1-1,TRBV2,CASRGHMNTEAFF
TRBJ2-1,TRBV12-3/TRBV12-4,CASRETGEPYNEQFF
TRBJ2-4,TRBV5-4,CASSSGGSRNIQYF
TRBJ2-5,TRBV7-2,CASSLDGITETQYF
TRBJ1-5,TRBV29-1,CSVLGQGGSNQPQHF
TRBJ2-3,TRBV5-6,CASSLPGGAGRDTQYF
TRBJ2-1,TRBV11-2,CASSLGWGATLYNEQFF
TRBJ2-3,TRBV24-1,CATSDPGGTQYF
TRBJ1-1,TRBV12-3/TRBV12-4,CASRIQGMNTEAFF
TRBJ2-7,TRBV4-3,CASSQATQGRGNYEQYF
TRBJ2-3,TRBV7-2,CASSLDWGADTQYF
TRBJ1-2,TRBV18,CASSPQGARGGYTF
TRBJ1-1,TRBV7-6,CASSLTHNTEAFF
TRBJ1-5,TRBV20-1,CSARTGKDQPQHF
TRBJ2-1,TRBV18,CASSPGLVNPEQFF
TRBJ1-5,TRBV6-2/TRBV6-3,CASSHRGWGPQHF
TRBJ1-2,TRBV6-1,CASSRGSNYGYTF
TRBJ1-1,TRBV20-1,CSASRGVNTEAFF
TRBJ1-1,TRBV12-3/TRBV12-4,CASSFQLRAEAFF
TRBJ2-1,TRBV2,CASRMSIEQFF
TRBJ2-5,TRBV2,CASTPGGRSRSQETQYF
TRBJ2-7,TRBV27,CASSFSTGGVGEQYF
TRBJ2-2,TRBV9,CASNRRGDPNTGELFF
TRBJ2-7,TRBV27,CASSSSNSPYEQYF
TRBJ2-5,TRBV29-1,CSVGNLEGTRFF
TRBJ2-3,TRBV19,CASSIIPGPDADTQYF
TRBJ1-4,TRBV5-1,CASSLNNKNEKLFF
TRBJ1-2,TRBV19,CASSSPGGAGGYTF
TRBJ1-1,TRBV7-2,CASSLAMGTGGTEAFF
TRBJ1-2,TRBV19,CASSVMTGNYGYTF
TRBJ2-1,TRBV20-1,CSAERGANEQFF
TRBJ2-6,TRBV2,CASGETSSGANVLTF
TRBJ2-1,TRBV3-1,CASSQAPGGEQFF
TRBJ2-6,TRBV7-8,CASSPGTPASGANVLTF
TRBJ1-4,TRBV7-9,CASSSHGRNEKLFF
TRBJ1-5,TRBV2,CASRTGLSNQPQHF